These 30 T cell receptor beta chains originate from one sample sequenced in a study of HIV-infected children after antiretroviral therapy interruption. Regarding treatment: PENTA 11 planned treatment interruption arm or continuous ART arm. A 3' RACE protocol on RNA, with unique molecular identifiers, produced the TCR library. TCRdb re-called the 3' RACE reads through MiXCR, storing one row per CDR3 protein. The table lists 40,000 to 55,000 distinct CDR3 sequences, 3.5% to 5% of them singletons. This specimen consisted of CD45RA+ CD4+ T cells from PBMCs, pooled from several time points, obtained from a donor given antiretroviral therapy, either interrupted or continuous. Subset: naive CD4+ CD45RA+ CD45RO- T cells. The receptors originated from a pool of human donors with HIV.

In its sample, this clonotype was seen many times. J is TRBJ2-7 and V is TRBV3-1; a possible D gene is TRBD1 (6 bases). This CDR3 is 19 amino acids long. Germline CDR1 is LGHDT and CDR2 is YNNKEL (reference sequence). V lost 3 bases and J 0 bases, leaving 24 bases between the germline ends. DNA for the CDR3: TGTGCCAGCAGCCAGAGGATAAGCGTCAGGGGCGCCAGCTCCTACGAGCAGTACTTC. This translates into CASSQRISVRGASSYEQYF.

This clonotype was found many times. The chain combines TRBV5-1 with TRBJ1-5; D remains ambiguous. From germline, CDR1 is SGHRS and CDR2 YFSETQ. Trimming stripped 4 bases from V and 7 bases from J, with 12 bases between. The length of the CDR3 is 13 residues. CDR3 protein: CASSPDGEQPQHF. In DNA form, the CDR3 reads TGCGCCAGCAGCCCGGACGGGGAACAGCCCCAGCATTTT.

This clonotype was recorded many times. The chain links TRBV5-1 to TRBJ2-7; no definite D call. The CDR3 runs 15 residues. V was trimmed by 4 bases and J by 2 bases, leaving 16 bases between them. CDR1 SGHRS and CDR2 YFSETQ come from the germline V gene. Here the CDR3 DNA reads TGCGCCAGCAGCCAGGTATCAATAACCACCTACGAGCAGTACTTC. Translated: CASSQVSITTYEQYF.

This clonotype was found many times. Here the CDR3 DNA reads TGTGCTAGTGCCGGGACAGAATTAAATCAGCCCCAGCATTTT. It specifies CASAGTELNQPQHF. The chain employs TRBV12-5 and TRBJ1-5, with 7 positions matching TRBD1. Germline V gene sequence: CDR1 LGHNT, CDR2 FRNRAP. The V segment lost 7 bases and the J segment 4 bases; nucleotides outside the gene matches: 7. The CDR3 loop spans 14 amino acids.

This clonotype was observed at least ten times. This rearrangement joins TRBV5-1 to TRBJ2-7, with TRBD1 matching over 8 bases. This CDR3 contains 14 residues. The V gene end was trimmed by 7 bases and the J gene end by 1 base; junction bases not matched to a gene: 7. The germline CDR1 and CDR2 sequences are SGHRS and YFSETQ. DNA of the CDR3: TGCGCCAGCCCTATTCGGACAGGGTCCTACGAGCAGTACTTC. Amino acids: CASPIRTGSYEQYF.

This clonotype was picked up many times. CDR3 loop: CAISEGRVNTEAFF. The CDR3 DNA sequence: TGTGCCATCAGTGAAGGACGCGTGAACACTGAAGCTTTCTTT. This rearrangement joins TRBV10-3 to TRBJ1-1; D unresolved. The germline V gene encodes CDR1 ENHRY and CDR2 SYGVKD. Trimming took 3 bases from V and 0 from J, leaving 8 bases between them. This CDR3 has 14 amino acids.

The rearrangement uses TRBV12-5 and TRBJ2-3; D gene uncertain. CDR3 length equals 11 residues. Germline V CDR1 and CDR2: LGHNT, FRNRAP. V dropped 5 bases and J dropped 6 bases, with 6 bases sitting between them. The CDR3 sequence: CASGRVDTQYF. As DNA, the CDR3 is TGTGCTAGTGGTAGGGTTGATACGCAGTATTTT.

This clonotype was found many times. The gene calls are TRBV12-3 or TRBV12-4 and TRBJ1-1, with D possibly matching TRBD1 (6 bases). This CDR3 spans 13 amino acids. V gave up 6 bases and J gave up 5 bases, with 13 bases separating them. The CDR3 is CASSKTQGTEAFF. CDR3 nucleotides: TGTGCCAGCAGCAAAACACAGGGAACTGAAGCTTTCTTT.

This clonotype was counted at least ten times. This chain joins TRBV20-1 and TRBJ1-2, with D uncertain. Germline-derived CDR1 and CDR2 are DFQATT and SNEGSKA (reference sequence). This CDR3 spans 10 amino acids. With 0 bases removed from V and 13 bases from J, the gap between germline ends came to 9 bases. In DNA, the CDR3 is TGCAGTGCTAGAGATGGGGTCATCACCTTC. Its translation: CSARDGVITF.

This clonotype showed up many times. The chain is built from TRBV5-4 and TRBJ2-6, with unresolved D. CDR1 is SGHNT, CDR2 YYREEE, per germline (reference sequence). The V and J ends lost 3 bases and 0 bases respectively, with 7 bases between them. The CDR3 loop spans 15 amino acids. DNA of the CDR3: TGTGCCAGCAGCTCCTCCAGCTCTGGGGCCAACGTCCTGACTTTC. Encoded protein: CASSSSSSGANVLTF.

This clonotype was recorded only once. A much larger clonotype is one base distant, so this may be a read error. The chain employs TRBV6-5 and TRBJ2-7; no firm D call. Germline V lookup: CDR1 MNHEY, CDR2 SVGAGI. The CDR3 runs 13 residues. CDR3 coding DNA: TGTGCCAGCAGTCCGAGAATGGGCTACGAGCAGTGCTTC. Encoded protein: CASSPRMGYEQCF.

On this clonotype itself: Just one base apart from a much larger clone, this may be a read error. The chain links TRBV19 to TRBJ1-5; unclear D gene. The CDR3 length is 14 residues. CDR1 and CDR2 (germline): LNHDA, SQIVND (reference sequence). V was clipped by 6 bases and J by 9 bases, with 18 bases between them. The CDR3 DNA reads as TGTGCCAGTAGAATCTCGATGACGGGTGCGCCCCAGCATTTT. Protein product: CASRISMTGAPQHF. The complete variable domain, with remaining parts taken from reference TRBV19 and TRBJ1-5, reads DGGITQSPKYLFRKEGQNVTLSCEQNLNHDAMYWYRQDPGQGLRLIYYSQIVNDFQKGDIAEGYSVSREKKESFPLTVTSAQKNPTAFYLCASRISMTGAPQHFGDGTRLSIL.

This clonotype has ten or more counts. The rearrangement uses TRBV2 and TRBJ1-5, with D possibly matching TRBD1 (5 bases). V gave up 4 bases and J gave up 11 bases, with 21 bases separating them. The CDR3 consists of 15 residues. Germline V gene sequence: CDR1 SNHLY, CDR2 FYNNEI. The CDR3 here is CASSGILGTDAAQHF. Written as DNA, the CDR3 is TGTGCCAGCAGTGGTATATTGGGGACGGATGCAGCCCAGCATTTT.

This clonotype came up a few times. The V and J genes are TRBV5-8 and TRBJ2-4, with unresolved D. This CDR3 contains 15 residues. Germline CDR1 SGHTS, CDR2 YDEGEE. Trimming removed 4 bases from V and 5 bases from J, with 16 bases in between. CDR3 bases: TGTGCCAGCAGCACGGCGAGGCAGCTCCAAAACATTCAGTACTTC. This sequence encodes CASSTARQLQNIQYF. The full variable domain, completed using reference TRBV5-8 and TRBJ2-4, is EAGVTQSPTHLIKTRGQQATLRCSPISGHTSVYWYQQALGLGLQFLLWYDEGEERNRGNFPPRFSGRQFPNYSSELNVNALELEDSALYLCASSTARQLQNIQYFGAGTRLSVL.

The rearrangement links TRBV2 to TRBJ2-6; no clear D gene. The V end lost 6 bases, the J end lost 4 bases, and 16 bases lay between the germline ends. The CDR3 has 16 amino acids. Germline V gives CDR1 SNHLY, CDR2 FYNNEI. CDR3 sequence (DNA): TGTGCCAGCAGGAGACAACCCCGGACCGGGGCCAACGTCCTGACTTTC. Protein sequence: CASRRQPRTGANVLTF.

This clonotype was observed at least ten times. The chain has TRBV7-9 and TRBJ1-1; D is unresolved. The germline V and J ends were trimmed by 2 bases and 1 base, with 5 bases remaining between them. Germline CDR1 and CDR2: SEHNR and FQNEAQ (reference sequence). The length of the CDR3 is 13 residues. The chain's CDR3 is CASSLQENTEAFF. Here the CDR3 DNA reads TGTGCCAGCAGCTTACAGGAGAACACTGAAGCTTTCTTT.

This clonotype showed up many times. This chain joins TRBV28 and TRBJ1-3; tentatively, D is TRBD1 (5 bases). The ends were cut back, 5 bases at V and 0 bases at J, with 11 bases in the middle. This CDR3 region has 15 residues. The germline gives CDR1 MDHEN, CDR2 SYDVKM. In DNA form, the CDR3 reads TGTGCCAGCAGTACCGGGCAGGGCTCTGGAAACACCATATATTTT. It yields the protein CASSTGQGSGNTIYF. Filled out from reference TRBV28 and TRBJ1-3, the complete variable domain reads DVKVTQSSRYLVKRTGEKVFLECVQDMDHENMFWYRQDPGLGLRLIYFSYDVKMKEKGDIPEGYSVSREKKERFSLILESASTNQTSMYLCASSTGQGSGNTIYFGEGSWLTVV.

V is TRBV5-1 and J is TRBJ2-3, with D uncertain. Germline V gene data show CDR1 as SGHRS and CDR2 as YFSETQ. The CDR3 totals 13 residues. Trimming stripped 6 bases from V and 7 bases from J, with 15 bases between. CDR3 loop: CASKGPGANTQYF. The CDR3 DNA sequence: TGCGCCAGCAAAGGACCAGGAGCGAATACGCAGTATTTT.

This clonotype occurred a few times. The chain is built from TRBV5-1 and TRBJ2-7, with TRBD2 as a possible D gene (5 bases). V was clipped by 1 base and J by 3 bases, with 20 bases between them. Germline V lookup: CDR1 SGHRS, CDR2 YFSETQ. This CDR3 has 17 amino acids. CDR3 in DNA: TGCGCCAGCAGCTTGAGTATAGGAGGAAAACAGTTCTACGAGCAGTACTTC. Translation gives CASSLSIGGKQFYEQYF.

In this sample, this clonotype turned up many times. The rearrangement joins TRBV9 to TRBJ2-2, with 8 bases fitting TRBD1. The junction had 7 bases not matched to a gene; V was cut back by 2 bases and J by 4 bases. The CDR3 is 16 residues long. Germline-derived CDR1 and CDR2 are SGDLS and YYNGEE. For the CDR3, the DNA is TGTGCCAGCAGCGTGGCGGACAGGGCCCCCACCGGGGAGCTGTTTTTT. It is translated as CASSVADRAPTGELFF.

This clonotype appeared many times. This chain uses TRBV29-1 with TRBJ2-3; 8 positions agree with TRBD1. CDR1 SQVTM and CDR2 ANQGSEA come from the germline V gene. V lost 7 bases to trimming and J lost 6 bases; unmatched junction nucleotides: 6. This CDR3 is built from 12 residues. The CDR3 DNA follows: TGCAGCGGTGGACAGGGCGAGGATACGCAGTATTTT. Residues: CSGGQGEDTQYF.

This clonotype was found many times. The chain recombines TRBV5-1 with TRBJ1-4, with D unresolved. The CDR3 length is 14 residues. In germline, CDR1 is SGHRS, CDR2 YFSETQ. Trimming stripped 4 bases from V and 5 bases from J, with 12 bases between. CDR3 nucleotide sequence: TGCGCCAGCAGCCTGCAGCCACAGAATGAAAAACTGTTTTTT. Encoded protein: CASSLQPQNEKLFF.

This clonotype was seen at least ten times. V gene TRBV12-3 or TRBV12-4 combines with J gene TRBJ1-2; TRBD1 matches at 10 bases. V lost 6 bases and J lost 10; bases outside the gene matches: 8. The CDR3 has 13 amino acids. The CDR3 loop is CASSPGTGADYTF. Written as DNA, the CDR3 is TGTGCCAGCAGCCCTGGGACAGGGGCGGACTACACCTTC.

The V call is TRBV29-1, the J call TRBJ1-2; no definite D call. The V gene's germline CDR1 is SQVTM and CDR2 ANQGSEA. The CDR3 contains 12 residues. Trimming removed 4 bases at V and 6 bases at J, with 12 bases between. For the CDR3, the DNA is TGCAGCGTTGCAGGTAGTCCGAATGGCTACACCTTC. This encodes CSVAGSPNGYTF.

This clonotype came up many times. The chain employs TRBV2 and TRBJ1-5, with 10 bases lining up with TRBD1. Looked up from germline, CDR1 is SNHLY and CDR2 is FYNNEI. This CDR3 spans 15 amino acids. Trimming at V came to 5 bases and at J to 3 bases, leaving 4 bases not matched to a gene. CDR3 protein: CASSHGTGANQPQHF. The CDR3 DNA is TGTGCCAGCAGTCACGGGACAGGGGCCAATCAGCCCCAGCATTTT.

Details on this clonotype: An end of the junction does not agree with germline; a read error may underlie this. The chain joins TRBV12-3 or TRBV12-4 to TRBJ1-3; D is possibly TRBD1 (5 bases). There are 14 residues in the CDR3. Written as DNA, the CDR3 is TGTGCCAGCAGGGCCGGACAAAACAACCAGGCTCCGCTTTTT. Translating gives CASRAGQNNQAPLF.

This clonotype was seen at least ten times. The chain joins TRBV12-3 or TRBV12-4 to TRBJ2-3, with 10 bases lining up with TRBD1. The trim removed 5 bases at V and 4 bases at J, leaving 12 bases unmatched. This CDR3 has 17 residues. Here the CDR3 reads CASSPSLGQGVADTQYF. The CDR3 DNA reads TGTGCCAGCAGTCCCTCCCTCGGACAGGGGGTTGCAGATACGCAGTATTTT.

This clonotype appeared many times. The V call is TRBV15, the J call TRBJ1-3; D is undetermined. Trimming took 1 base from V and 0 from J, leaving 16 bases between them. Germline assignment: CDR1 LNHNV and CDR2 YYDKDF (reference sequence). The CDR3 contains 18 residues. DNA of the CDR3: TGTGCCACCAGCAGAGCGTTTGGCACTTCGAGCTCTGGAAACACCATATATTTT. Encoded protein: CATSRAFGTSSSGNTIYF.

This clonotype was found many times. The chain has TRBV4-1 and TRBJ2-4; D unresolved. Germline lookup yields CDR1 MGHRA and CDR2 YSYEKL. CDR3 length: 15 amino acids. V was clipped by 1 base and J by 2 bases, with 9 bases between them. In DNA, the CDR3 is TGCGCCAGCAGCCAAGGTCCTCTCCCCAAAAACATTCAGTACTTC. It yields the protein CASSQGPLPKNIQYF.

This clonotype was detected ten times or more. The chain combines TRBV2 with TRBJ2-7, with a weak D call TRBD1 (5 bases). This CDR3 is built from 12 residues. Germline V gene lookup returns CDR1 SNHLY and CDR2 FYNNEI. Trimming left V 6 bases short and J 7 bases short, with 13 bases between. CDR3 sequence (DNA): TGTGCCAGCAGCCTAGACAGACAAGAGCAGTACTTC. Translating it yields CASSLDRQEQYF.